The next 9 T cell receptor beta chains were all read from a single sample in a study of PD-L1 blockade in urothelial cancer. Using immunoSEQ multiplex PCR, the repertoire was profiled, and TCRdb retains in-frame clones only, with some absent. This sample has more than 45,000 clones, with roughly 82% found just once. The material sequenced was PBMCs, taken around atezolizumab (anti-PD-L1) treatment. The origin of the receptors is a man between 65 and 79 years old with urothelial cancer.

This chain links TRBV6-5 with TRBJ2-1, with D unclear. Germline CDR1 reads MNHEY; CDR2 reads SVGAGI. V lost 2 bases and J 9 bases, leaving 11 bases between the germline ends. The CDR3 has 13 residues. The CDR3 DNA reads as TGTGCCAGCAGTTACAGAGGTACGGGTGAGCAGTTCTTC. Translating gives CASSYRGTGEQFF.

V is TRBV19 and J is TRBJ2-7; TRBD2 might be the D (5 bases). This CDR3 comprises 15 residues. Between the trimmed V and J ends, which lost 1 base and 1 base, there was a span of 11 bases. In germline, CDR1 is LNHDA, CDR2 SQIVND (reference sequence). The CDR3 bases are TGTGCCAGTAGTATAGGGGCGGGTGCTTCCTACGAGCAGTACTTC. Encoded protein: CASSIGAGASYEQYF.

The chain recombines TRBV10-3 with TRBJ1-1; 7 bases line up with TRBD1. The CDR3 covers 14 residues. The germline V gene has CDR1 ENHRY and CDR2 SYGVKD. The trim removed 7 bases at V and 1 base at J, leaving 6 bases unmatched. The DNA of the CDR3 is TGTGCCATCAAGACGACAGGGCGGAACACTGAAGCTTTCTTT. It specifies CAIKTTGRNTEAFF.

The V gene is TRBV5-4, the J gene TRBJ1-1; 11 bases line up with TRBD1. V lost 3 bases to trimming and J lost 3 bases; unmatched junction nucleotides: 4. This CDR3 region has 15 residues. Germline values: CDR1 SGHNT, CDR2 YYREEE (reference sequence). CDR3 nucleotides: TGTGCCAGCAGCTGGGACAGGGGGAGGGACACTGAAGCTTTCTTT. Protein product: CASSWDRGRDTEAFF.

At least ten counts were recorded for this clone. This chain's CDR3 is CASSLGGDYGYTF. Written as DNA, the CDR3 is TGTGCCAGCAGCTTAGGGGGGGACTATGGCTACACCTTC. The chain has TRBV7-9 and TRBJ1-2; D possibly corresponds to TRBD1 (5 bases). Between the trimmed V and J ends, which lost 1 base and 3 bases, there was a span of 6 bases. Germline V CDR1 and CDR2: SEHNR, FQNEAQ (reference sequence). CDR3 size: 13 residues.

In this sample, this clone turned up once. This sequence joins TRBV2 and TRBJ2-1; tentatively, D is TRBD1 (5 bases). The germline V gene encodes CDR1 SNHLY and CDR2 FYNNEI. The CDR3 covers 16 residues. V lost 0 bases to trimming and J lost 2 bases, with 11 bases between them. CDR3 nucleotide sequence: TGTGCCAGCAGTGAAGCGAAGGGGCAGGCCTACAATGAGCAGTTCTTC. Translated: CASSEAKGQAYNEQFF.

The CDR3 nucleotides are TGTGCCAGCAGCGAGGGGGGGCACGAGCAGTACTTC. The encoded protein is CASSEGGHEQYF. The chain employs TRBV9 and TRBJ2-7, with D possibly matching TRBD2 (7 bases). The CDR3 is 12 residues long. Trimming cost V 3 bases and J 5 bases, with 9 bases left between them. Germline CDR1 SGDLS, CDR2 YYNGEE.

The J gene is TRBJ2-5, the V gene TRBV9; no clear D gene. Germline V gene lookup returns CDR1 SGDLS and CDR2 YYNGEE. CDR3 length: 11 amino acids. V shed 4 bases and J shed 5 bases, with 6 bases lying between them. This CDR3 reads CASSLSETQYF. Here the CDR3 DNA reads TGTGCCAGCAGCCTTAGCGAGACCCAGTACTTC.

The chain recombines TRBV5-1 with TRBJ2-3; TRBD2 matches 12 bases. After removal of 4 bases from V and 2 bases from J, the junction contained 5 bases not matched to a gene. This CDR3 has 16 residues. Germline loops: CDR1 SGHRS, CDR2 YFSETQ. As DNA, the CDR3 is TGCGCCAGCAGCCTCAGACTAGCGGGAGCCACAGATACGCAGTATTTT. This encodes CASSLRLAGATDTQYF.